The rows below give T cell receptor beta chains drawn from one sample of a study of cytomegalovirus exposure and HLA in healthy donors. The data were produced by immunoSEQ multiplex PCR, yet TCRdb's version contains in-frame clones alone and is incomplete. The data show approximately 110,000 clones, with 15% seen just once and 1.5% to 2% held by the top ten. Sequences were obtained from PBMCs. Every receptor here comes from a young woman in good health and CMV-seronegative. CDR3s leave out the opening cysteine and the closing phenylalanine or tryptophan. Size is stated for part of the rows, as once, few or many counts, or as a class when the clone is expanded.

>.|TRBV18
ASSPRRGYEQY
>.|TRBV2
ASSEGTGRQSPLH
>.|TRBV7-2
ASSLQEYTEAF
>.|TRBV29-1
SVGTSGRAKEQF
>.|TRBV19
ASSPTGAGGDEQF
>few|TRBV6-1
ASSEARRGYQPQH
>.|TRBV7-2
ASSSGGNTEAF
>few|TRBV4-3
ASSQVWQGEAF
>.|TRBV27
ASSLTGAGEQY
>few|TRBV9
ASSVGPPGVNEQF
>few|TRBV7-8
ASSSTRQGDTEAF
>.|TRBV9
ASSVGGTRRNEQF
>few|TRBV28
ASSLQGDRETQY
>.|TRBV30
AWSAGDRTDTQY
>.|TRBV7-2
ASSKDRSNQPQH
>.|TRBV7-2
ASRKGPGGETQY
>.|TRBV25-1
ASRRTSAGPAYNEQF
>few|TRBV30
AWSFLVSYNEQF
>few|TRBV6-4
ASSKTSGGNNEQF
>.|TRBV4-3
ASSQGWGTGESDTQY
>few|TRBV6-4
ASSKDRGREQY
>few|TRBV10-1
ASSDRREGSYEQY
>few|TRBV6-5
ASSYVRVGEKLF
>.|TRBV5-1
ASSLNWGGPGSGNTIY
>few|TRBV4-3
ASSQGRGSQPQH
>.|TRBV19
ASKPTGVPSNQPQH
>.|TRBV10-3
AISGPYEGEFYNEQF
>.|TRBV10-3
AISDRTSGRSGEQY
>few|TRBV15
ATSRVGGGHTGELF
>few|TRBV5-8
ASSLWDRDFYEQY
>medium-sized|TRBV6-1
ASSELAGGQETQY
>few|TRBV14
ASSQRVDRGLLNSPLH
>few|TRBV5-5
ASSLAGQGAMNTEAF
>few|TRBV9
ASSVGQSSYEQY
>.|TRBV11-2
ASSFTGANTEAF
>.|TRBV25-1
ASRGHLADGYT
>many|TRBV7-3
ASSLNPRSEQY
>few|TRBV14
ASSQTRGPLTDTQY
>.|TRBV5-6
ASSLGGGMNTEAF
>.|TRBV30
AWDPGRAGTDTQY
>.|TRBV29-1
SVGRQRETQY
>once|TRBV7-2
ASSLGLAGGTDTQY
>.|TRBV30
AWSVQGGEQY
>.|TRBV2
ASGTTQETQY
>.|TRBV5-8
ASSFALHYGYT
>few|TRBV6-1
ASSEYRGGEQY
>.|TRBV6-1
ASSFRDRGVNEQF
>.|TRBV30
AWINGQGSRQY
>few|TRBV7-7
ASSRGLAGGDEQF
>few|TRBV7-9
ASSLALRGAANYGYT
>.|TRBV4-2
ASSQGPLSSYNEQF
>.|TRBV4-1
ASSQTGAEAF
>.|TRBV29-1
SVNRGGAAEAF
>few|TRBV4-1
ASSQVVSGYNEQF
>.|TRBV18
ASSPPTGGEQF